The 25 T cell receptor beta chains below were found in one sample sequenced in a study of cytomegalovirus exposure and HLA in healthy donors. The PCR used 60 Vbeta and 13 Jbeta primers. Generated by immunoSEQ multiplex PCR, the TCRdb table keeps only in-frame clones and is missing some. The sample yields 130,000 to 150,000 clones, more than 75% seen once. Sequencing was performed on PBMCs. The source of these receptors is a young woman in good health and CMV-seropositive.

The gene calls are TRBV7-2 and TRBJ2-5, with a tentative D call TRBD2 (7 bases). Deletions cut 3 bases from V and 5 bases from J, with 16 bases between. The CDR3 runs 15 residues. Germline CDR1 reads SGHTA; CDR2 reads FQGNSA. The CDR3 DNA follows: TGTGCCAGCAGCTTGGGGGGGGCTGCCTCGGAGACCCAGTACTTC. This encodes CASSLGGAASETQYF.

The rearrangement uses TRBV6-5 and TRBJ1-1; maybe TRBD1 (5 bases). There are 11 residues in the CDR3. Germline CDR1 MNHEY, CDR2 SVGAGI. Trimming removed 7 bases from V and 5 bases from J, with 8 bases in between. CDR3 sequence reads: CASMRGTEAFF. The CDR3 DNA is TGTGCCAGCATGCGGGGGACTGAAGCTTTCTTT.

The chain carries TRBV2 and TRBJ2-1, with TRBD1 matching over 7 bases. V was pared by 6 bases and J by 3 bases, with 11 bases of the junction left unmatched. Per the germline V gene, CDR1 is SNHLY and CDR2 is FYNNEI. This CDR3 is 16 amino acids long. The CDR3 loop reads CASSGPDRLLYNEQFF. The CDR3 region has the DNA TGTGCCAGCAGCGGCCCGGACAGGCTCCTCTACAATGAGCAGTTCTTC.

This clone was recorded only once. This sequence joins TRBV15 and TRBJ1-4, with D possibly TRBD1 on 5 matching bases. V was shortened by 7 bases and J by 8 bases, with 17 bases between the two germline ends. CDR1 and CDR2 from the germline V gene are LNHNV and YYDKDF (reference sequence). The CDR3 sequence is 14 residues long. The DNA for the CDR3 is TGTGCCACCACCAGCGGGGGGATTGGCGAAAAACTGTTTTTT. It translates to CATTSGGIGEKLFF.

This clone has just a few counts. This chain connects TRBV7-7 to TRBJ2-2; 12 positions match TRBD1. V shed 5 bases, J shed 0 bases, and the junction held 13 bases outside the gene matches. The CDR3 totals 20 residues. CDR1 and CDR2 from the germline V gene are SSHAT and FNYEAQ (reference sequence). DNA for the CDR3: TGTGCCAGCAGCCCACGGGCCGGGACAGGGGGCGTCGCGAACACCGGGGAGCTGTTTTTT. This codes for CASSPRAGTGGVANTGELFF.

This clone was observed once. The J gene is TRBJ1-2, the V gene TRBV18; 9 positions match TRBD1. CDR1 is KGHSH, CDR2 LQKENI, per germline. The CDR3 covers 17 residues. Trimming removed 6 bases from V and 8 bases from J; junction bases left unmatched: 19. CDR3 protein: CASSPGGPWDRAPGYTF. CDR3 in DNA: TGTGCCAGCTCCCCCGGAGGCCCGTGGGACAGGGCACCAGGCTACACCTTC.

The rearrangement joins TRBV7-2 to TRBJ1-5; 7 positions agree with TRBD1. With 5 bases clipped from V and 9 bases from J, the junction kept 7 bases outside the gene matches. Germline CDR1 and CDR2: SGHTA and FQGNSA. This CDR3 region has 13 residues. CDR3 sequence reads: CASSGDSSRPQHF. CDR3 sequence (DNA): TGTGCCAGCAGCGGGGACAGTTCAAGGCCCCAGCATTTT.

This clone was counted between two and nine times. CDR3 protein: CASRIDQGKTQYF. For the CDR3, the DNA is TGTGCCAGCAGAATCGACCAGGGAAAGACCCAGTACTTC. V is TRBV6-6 and J is TRBJ2-5; D may be TRBD1 (5 bases). Per germline, CDR1 MNHNY and CDR2 SVGAGI (reference sequence). This CDR3 region has 13 residues. V gave up 6 bases and J gave up 6 bases, with 14 bases separating them.

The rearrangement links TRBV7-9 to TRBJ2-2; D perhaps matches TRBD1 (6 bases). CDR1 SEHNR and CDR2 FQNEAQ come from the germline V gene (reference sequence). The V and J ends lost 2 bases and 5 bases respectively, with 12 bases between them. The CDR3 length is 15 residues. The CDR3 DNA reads TGTGCCAGCAGCTTAAGAGGGGGAGAGACCGGGGAGCTGTTTTTT. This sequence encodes CASSLRGGETGELFF.

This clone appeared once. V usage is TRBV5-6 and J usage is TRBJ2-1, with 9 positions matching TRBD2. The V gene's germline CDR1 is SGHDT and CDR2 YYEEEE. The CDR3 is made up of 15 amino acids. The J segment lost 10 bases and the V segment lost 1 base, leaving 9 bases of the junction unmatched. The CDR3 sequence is CASSLYSGGPGEQFF. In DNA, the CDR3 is TGTGCCAGCAGCTTGTACAGCGGGGGGCCTGGGGAGCAGTTCTTC.

CDR3 loop: CASRTWQGRTYEQYF. Here the CDR3 DNA reads TGTGCCAGCCGAACCTGGCAGGGTAGGACCTACGAGCAGTACTTC. The gene calls are TRBV27 and TRBJ2-7; maybe TRBD1 (5 bases). The CDR3 is made up of 15 amino acids. V lost 8 bases and J lost 2, with 19 bases in between. CDR1 and CDR2 (germline): MNHEY, SMNVEV (reference sequence).

CDR3 sequence reads: CASSQGAYGYTF. CDR3 coding DNA: TGTGCCAGCAGTCAGGGTGCCTATGGCTACACCTTC. The chain couples TRBV6-5 to TRBJ1-2; possibly TRBD1 for D (5 bases). This CDR3 has 12 residues. CDR1 MNHEY and CDR2 SVGAGI come from the germline V gene. V was trimmed by 5 bases and J by 4 bases, leaving 8 bases between them.

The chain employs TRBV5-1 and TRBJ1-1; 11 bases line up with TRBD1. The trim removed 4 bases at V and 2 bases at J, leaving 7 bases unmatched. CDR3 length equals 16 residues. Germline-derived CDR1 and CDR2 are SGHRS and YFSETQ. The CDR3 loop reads CASSPWTGGGNTEAFF. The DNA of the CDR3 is TGCGCCAGCAGCCCGTGGACAGGGGGCGGCAACACTGAAGCTTTCTTT.

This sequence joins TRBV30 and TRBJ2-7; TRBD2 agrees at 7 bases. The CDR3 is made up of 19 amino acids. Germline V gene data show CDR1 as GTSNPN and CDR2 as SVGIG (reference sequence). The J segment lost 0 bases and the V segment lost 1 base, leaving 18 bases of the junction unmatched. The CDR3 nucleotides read TGTGCCTGGAGTGCCGTCAGGATGACTAGCAGCTTGAGCTCCTACGAGCAGTACTTC. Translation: CAWSAVRMTSSLSSYEQYF.

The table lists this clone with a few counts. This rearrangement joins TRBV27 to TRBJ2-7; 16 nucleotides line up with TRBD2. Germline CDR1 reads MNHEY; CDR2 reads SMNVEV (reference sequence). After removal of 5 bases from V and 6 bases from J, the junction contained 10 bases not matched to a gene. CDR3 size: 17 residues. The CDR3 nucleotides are TGTGCCAGCAGTACCCCCGGGACTAGCGGGGGGGCAGGCGAGCAGTACTTC. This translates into CASSTPGTSGGAGEQYF.

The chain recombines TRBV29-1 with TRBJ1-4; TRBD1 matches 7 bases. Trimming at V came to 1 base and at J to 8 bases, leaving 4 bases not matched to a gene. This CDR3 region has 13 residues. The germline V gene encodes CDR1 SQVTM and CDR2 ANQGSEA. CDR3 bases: TGCAGCGTTGAAGTGTTCAGGGGGGAAAAACTGTTTTTT. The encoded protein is CSVEVFRGEKLFF.

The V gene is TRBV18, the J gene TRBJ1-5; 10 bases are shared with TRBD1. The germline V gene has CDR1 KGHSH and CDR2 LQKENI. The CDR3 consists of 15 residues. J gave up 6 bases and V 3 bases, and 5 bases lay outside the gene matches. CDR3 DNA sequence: TGTGCCAGCTCACCCTTGGGGACAGGGGTTCAGCCCCAGCATTTT. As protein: CASSPLGTGVQPQHF.

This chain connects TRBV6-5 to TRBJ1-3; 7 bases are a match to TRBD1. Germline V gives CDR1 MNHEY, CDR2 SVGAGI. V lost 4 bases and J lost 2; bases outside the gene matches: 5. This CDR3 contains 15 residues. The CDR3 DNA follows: TGTGCCAGCAGTTTGGGACAGTTGACTGGAAACACCATATATTTT. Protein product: CASSLGQLTGNTIYF.

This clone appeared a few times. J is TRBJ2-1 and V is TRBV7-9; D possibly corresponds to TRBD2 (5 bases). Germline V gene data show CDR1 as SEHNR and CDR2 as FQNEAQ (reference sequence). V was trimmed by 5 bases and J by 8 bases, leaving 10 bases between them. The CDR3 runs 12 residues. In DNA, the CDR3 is TGTGCCAGCAGCCCACGGGGTGATGAGCAGTTCTTC. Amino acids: CASSPRGDEQFF.

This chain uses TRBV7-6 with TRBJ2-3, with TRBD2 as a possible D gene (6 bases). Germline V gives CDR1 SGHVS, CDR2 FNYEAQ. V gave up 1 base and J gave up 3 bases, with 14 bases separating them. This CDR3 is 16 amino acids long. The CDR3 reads CASSLGGGTRTDTQYF. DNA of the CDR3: TGTGCCAGCAGCTTAGGAGGCGGGACTCGAACAGATACGCAGTATTTT. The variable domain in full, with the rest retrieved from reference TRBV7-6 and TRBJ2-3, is GAGVSQSPRYKVTKRGQDVALRCDPISGHVSLYWYRQALGQGPEFLTYFNYEAQQDKSGLPNDRFSAERPEGSISTLTIQRTEQRDSAMYRCASSLGGGTRTDTQYFGPGTRLTVL.

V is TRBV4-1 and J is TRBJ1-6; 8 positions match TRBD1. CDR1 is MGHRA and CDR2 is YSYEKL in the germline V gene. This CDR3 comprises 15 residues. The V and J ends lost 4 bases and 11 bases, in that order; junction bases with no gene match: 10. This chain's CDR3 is CASSRPGQANPPLHF. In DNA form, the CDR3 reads TGCGCCAGCAGCCGTCCGGGACAGGCCAACCCACCCCTCCACTTT.

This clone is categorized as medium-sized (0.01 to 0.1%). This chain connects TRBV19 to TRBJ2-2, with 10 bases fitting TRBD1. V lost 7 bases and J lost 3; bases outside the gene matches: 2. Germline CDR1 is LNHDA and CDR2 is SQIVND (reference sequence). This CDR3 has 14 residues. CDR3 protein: CASKGTGDTGELFF. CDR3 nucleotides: TGTGCCAGTAAGGGGACAGGGGACACCGGGGAGCTGTTTTTT.

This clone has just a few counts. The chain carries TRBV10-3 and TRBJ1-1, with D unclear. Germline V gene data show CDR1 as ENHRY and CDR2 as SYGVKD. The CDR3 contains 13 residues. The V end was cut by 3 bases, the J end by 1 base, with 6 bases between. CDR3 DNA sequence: TGTGCCATCAGTGAAGACAAGAACACTGAAGCTTTCTTT. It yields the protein CAISEDKNTEAFF.

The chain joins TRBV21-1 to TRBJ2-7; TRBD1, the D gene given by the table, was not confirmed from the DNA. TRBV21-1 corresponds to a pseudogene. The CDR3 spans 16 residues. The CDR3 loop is CASSTLRGFKGYEQYF. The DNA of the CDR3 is TGTGCCAGCAGCACGCTCAGGGGGTTCAAGGGTTACGAGCAGTACTTC.

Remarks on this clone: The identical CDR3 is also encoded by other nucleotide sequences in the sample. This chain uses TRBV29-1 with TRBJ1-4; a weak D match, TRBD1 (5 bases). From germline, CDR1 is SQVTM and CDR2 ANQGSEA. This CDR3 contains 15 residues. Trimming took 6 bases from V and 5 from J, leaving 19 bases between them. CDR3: CSVSPGGGRNEKLFF. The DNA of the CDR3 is TGCAGCGTATCCCCCGGGGGAGGACGAAATGAAAAACTGTTTTTT.